This T cell receptor beta chain was sequenced for a study of blood T cell repertoires in COVID-19. For the study at large: Samples came from the United States, Italy and Spain, spanning acute and convalescent COVID-19. T cells, B-cell-depleted T cells, or PBMCs provided the cDNA or gDNA that served as material.

Germline V gene lookup returns CDR1 KGHDR and CDR2 SFDVKD. The CDR3 covers 14 residues. Trimming cost V 7 bases and J 9 bases; bases outside gene matches: 5. Authors' data handling: Reference gene primer amplification in the assay estimated nucleated cell counts. The protocol was immunoSEQ multiplex PCR, while the TCRdb copy is restricted to in-frame clones and leaves out a portion. V and J calls and clone size follow that table, whereas D and trimming were derived from the DNA. Of fewer than 65,000 clones listed, around 83% were seen once; the top ten hold approximately 6.9%. What was sequenced was peripheral blood. This TCR derives from a man aged 60 to 75 with acute or convalescent COVID-19. This chain uses TRBV24-1 with TRBJ1-6, with 10 bases matching TRBD1. The CDR3, as DNA: TGTGCCACCAGCACCGGGACAGGGGCTTCACCCCTCCACTTT. Translated: CATSTGTGASPLHF.